This TCR beta chain is from a study of blood T cell repertoires in COVID-19. The wider study: Some COVID-19 samples were acute and others convalescent; all came from the United States, Italy and Spain. The analysed material was cDNA or gDNA that came from T cells, B-cell-depleted T cells, or PBMCs.

Under the authors' procedure: Reference gene primer amplification in the assay estimated nucleated cell counts. Method: immunoSEQ multiplex PCR; TCRdb's copy keeps in-frame clones and lacks some. D and trimming come from the DNA, and the V and J calls and clone size come from that table. The profile covers about 190,000 clones, with over 75% appearing a single time and 2.8% taken by the ten largest. Material: peripheral blood. The source of this sequence is a woman older than 75 with active or convalescent COVID-19.

CDR3 nucleotide sequence: TGTGCCAGCAGTGAAGACCCTAGCCCGACCCAGCATTTT. This codes for CASSEDPSPTQHF. The chain joins TRBV2 to TRBJ1-5; D not resolved. Germline V gives CDR1 SNHLY, CDR2 FYNNEI. V gave up 1 base and J gave up 11 bases, with 12 bases separating them. There are 13 residues in the CDR3. Full variable domain (remainder filled in from reference TRBV2 and TRBJ1-5): EPEVTQTPSHQVTQMGQEVILRCVPISNHLYFYWYRQILGQKVEFLVSFYNNEISEKSEIFDDQFSVERPDGSNFTLKIRSTKLEDSAMYFCASSEDPSPTQHFGDGTRLSIL.